One sample yielded the 15 T cell receptor beta chains listed below, sequenced in a study of chemoradiotherapy in HPV16-positive cancers. Using immunoSEQ multiplex PCR, the repertoire was profiled, and TCRdb retains in-frame clones only, with some absent. The sample lists 9,500 to 15,000 clones, about two thirds seen once, with 8.3% in the top ten. The sample was taken from a patient who underwent chemoradiotherapy. These receptors came from a human donor with HPV-associated anogenital cancer.

This clone appeared a few times. The chain links TRBV7-9 to TRBJ2-1; D possibly corresponds to TRBD2 (6 bases). This CDR3 comprises 14 residues. V dropped 0 bases and J dropped 9 bases, with 12 bases sitting between them. From germline, CDR1 is SEHNR and CDR2 FQNEAQ (reference sequence). The CDR3 nucleotides are TGTGCCAGCAGCTTAGCGTCAGGGAGGCTTGAGCAGTTCTTC. This sequence encodes CASSLASGRLEQFF. The full variable domain, with the rest looked up from reference TRBV7-9 and TRBJ2-1, is DTGVSQNPRHKITKRGQNVTFRCDPISEHNRLYWYRQTLGQGPEFLTYFQNEAQLEKSRLLSDRFSAERPKGSFSTLEIQRTEQGDSAMYLCASSLASGRLEQFFGPGTRLTVL.

By sample share, this clone is large. The chain carries TRBV7-2 and TRBJ2-3; D call uncertain. The germline CDR1 and CDR2 sequences are SGHTA and FQGNSA. The CDR3 is 11 residues long. Deletions cut 2 bases from V and 6 bases from J, with 3 bases between. The CDR3 nucleotides are TGTGCCAGCAGCTTACGGGATACGCAGTATTTT. This codes for CASSLRDTQYF.

The CDR3 loop reads CASSRPGTVMNTEAFF. CDR3 bases: TGTGCCAGCAGCCGTCCCGGGACAGTTATGAACACTGAAGCTTTCTTT. V and J are TRBV7-6 and TRBJ1-1; the match to TRBD1 covers 7 bases. Looked up from germline, CDR1 is SGHVS and CDR2 is FNYEAQ. Losses at the gene ends were 5 bases for V and 0 bases for J; bases not matched to a gene: 9. The CDR3 has 16 amino acids.

This clone was picked up a small number of times. The chain employs TRBV4-2 and TRBJ1-4; a possible D gene is TRBD1 (5 bases). CDR1 is LGHNA, CDR2 YNFKEQ, per germline. The V end was cut by 3 bases, the J end by 5 bases, with 16 bases between. The CDR3 runs 16 residues. This CDR3 reads CASSQSPGTGNEKLFF. Written as DNA, the CDR3 is TGTGCCAGCAGCCAGTCTCCCGGGACGGGAAATGAAAAACTGTTTTTT.

The rearrangement joins TRBV21-1 to TRBJ2-2; TRBD1, as called in the table, went unchecked against the DNA. TRBV21-1 is given as a pseudogene. The CDR3 runs to 14 residues. In DNA, the CDR3 is TGTGCCAGCAGCAACGGGACATACAACGGGGAGCTGTTTTTT. This translates into CASSNGTYNGELFF.

This clone was seen only once. The chain recombines TRBV28 with TRBJ1-1; TRBD1 might be the D (5 bases). V shed 7 bases and J shed 0 bases, with 12 bases lying between them. The CDR3 covers 14 residues. Germline CDR1 reads MDHEN; CDR2 reads SYDVKM. CDR3 bases: TGTGCCAGCATCCCGGGACCCTTGAACACTGAAGCTTTCTTT. It yields the protein CASIPGPLNTEAFF.

This clone was found a few times. The chain carries TRBV28 and TRBJ1-2; a possible D gene is TRBD1 (6 bases). The CDR3 has 15 residues. The V gene lost 2 bases and the J gene lost 5 bases, with 15 bases spanning the gap. Germline assignment: CDR1 MDHEN and CDR2 SYDVKM. CDR3 residues: CASSLGGGIRYGYTF. CDR3 DNA: TGTGCCAGCAGTTTAGGAGGGGGGATACGGTATGGCTACACCTTC.

The rearrangement links TRBV4-3 to TRBJ2-3, with TRBD1 identical over 8 bases. Germline-derived CDR1 and CDR2 are LGHNA and YSLEER. J gave up 1 base and V 2 bases, and 2 bases lay outside the gene matches. The CDR3 has 15 amino acids. CDR3 region: CASSQRTGRTDTQYF. For the CDR3, the DNA is TGCGCCAGCAGCCAAAGGACAGGGCGCACAGATACGCAGTATTTT.

This clone turned up a few times. The rearrangement joins TRBV5-4 to TRBJ2-1; 14 nucleotides match TRBD2. Per the germline V gene, CDR1 is SGHNT and CDR2 is YYREEE (reference sequence). The CDR3 loop spans 15 amino acids. The V and J ends lost 4 bases and 6 bases, in that order; junction bases with no gene match: 3. Here the CDR3 reads CASSRGTSGSNEQFF. In DNA form, the CDR3 reads TGTGCCAGCAGCCGGGGGACTAGCGGGAGCAATGAGCAGTTCTTC.

This chain uses TRBV30 with TRBJ2-1, with 10 bases fitting TRBD2. With 2 bases clipped from V and 4 bases from J, the junction kept 8 bases outside the gene matches. Germline V gene data show CDR1 as GTSNPN and CDR2 as SVGIG (reference sequence). The CDR3 length is 16 residues. The DNA of the CDR3 is TGTGCCTGGAGTACTCGAGGACTAGCGGATTACAATGAGCAGTTCTTC. It codes for CAWSTRGLADYNEQFF.

The chain couples TRBV11-3 to TRBJ1-5, with a tentative D call TRBD1 (6 bases). Germline CDR1 and CDR2: SGHNT and YENEEA. Trimming left V 3 bases short and J 1 base short, with 13 bases between. CDR3 length equals 16 residues. CDR3 coding DNA: TGTGCCAGCAGCTTTGCGGGGGCGTTAAGCAATCAGCCCCAGCATTTT. Protein: CASSFAGALSNQPQHF.

The rearrangement links TRBV28 to TRBJ2-7; possible D gene TRBD2, 7 bases. V lost 2 bases and J lost 7, with 12 bases in between. This CDR3 comprises 13 residues. Germline CDR1 reads MDHEN; CDR2 reads SYDVKM. CDR3 loop: CASSLGGAWEQYF. The CDR3, as DNA: TGTGCCAGCAGTTTAGGGGGGGCGTGGGAGCAGTACTTC.

The chain has TRBV28 and TRBJ2-3; 11 bases match TRBD2. Germline values: CDR1 MDHEN, CDR2 SYDVKM. The CDR3 has 15 amino acids. After removal of 6 bases from V and 3 bases from J, the junction contained 5 bases not matched to a gene. CDR3 in amino acids: CASRVLAGETDTQYF. CDR3 coding DNA: TGTGCCAGCAGGGTACTAGCGGGAGAAACAGATACGCAGTATTTT.

The V gene is TRBV10-2, the J gene TRBJ2-1; the match to TRBD1 covers 9 bases. Germline V gene data show CDR1 as WSHSY and CDR2 as SAAADI. CDR3 length equals 16 residues. V was pared by 0 bases and J by 12 bases, with 12 bases of the junction left unmatched. The CDR3 loop reads CASSESTGTGPIGQFF. In nucleotides, the CDR3 is TGCGCCAGCAGTGAGTCGACTGGGACAGGGCCTATTGGGCAGTTCTTC.

This clone was found a few times. The genes are TRBV15 and TRBJ1-2; perhaps TRBD1 as D (6 bases). V was cut by 4 bases and J by 7 bases, with 10 bases left in between. Per germline, CDR1 LNHNV and CDR2 YYDKDF (reference sequence). This CDR3 is built from 12 residues. This CDR3 is CATSKRGIGYTF. The CDR3 DNA is TGTGCCACCAGCAAGAGGGGGATTGGCTACACCTTC.